This TCR beta chain stems from a study of T cell clonality in common variable immunodeficiency. Study-level findings and limits: In common variable immunodeficiency, TCR beta chains reportedly carried fewer deletions and N-nucleotide insertions.

This clone was observed a few times. What it binds is not known. The CDR3 end falls 3 residues outside the read, so it is completed with the germline J gene. Method: immunoSEQ multiplex PCR; TCRdb's copy keeps in-frame clones and lacks some. The sample holds approximately 30,000 clones, and no clone turns up only once. The CDR3 contains 13 residues. Germline CDR1 and CDR2: SGHAT and FQDESV (reference sequence). V was clipped by 1 base and J by 9 bases, with 10 bases between them. The chain has TRBV11-1 and TRBJ2-1; D call uncertain. The origin of this receptor is a human donor with common variable immunodeficiency. Sequencing was performed on peripheral blood mononuclear cells. The sequenced CDR3 bases are TGTGCCAGCAGCTTAGTGAGGCTGAGTGAG. Amino acid sequence: CASSLVRLSE. The whole CDR3 sequence reads CASSLVRLSEQFF.